The T cell receptor beta chain under discussion was sequenced for a study of CD8 T cells in ankylosing spondylitis. The CDR3 contains 14 residues. CDR1 is SGHTA, CDR2 FQGNSA, per germline. The trim removed 1 base at V and 8 bases at J, leaving 3 bases unmatched. TCRdb recomputed calls from the 5' RACE reads with MiXCR, one row per CDR3 protein. The data show 130,000 or so distinct CDR3 sequences, around 10% seen once. This clonotype was picked up a small number of times. The chain couples TRBV7-2 to TRBJ2-1; 9 bases match TRBD2. This TCR derives from a female donor with ankylosing spondylitis or in good health (not recorded which). Sequenced material: blood, either unsorted or a sorted T cell fraction (not recorded which). CDR3 amino acids: CASSLGGTSYEQFF. Here the CDR3 DNA reads TGTGCCAGCAGCTTAGGGGGGACTAGCTATGAGCAGTTCTTC.